This T cell receptor beta chain was recorded in a study of blood T cell repertoires in COVID-19. Across the study: The United States, Italy and Spain were the sources of the acute and convalescent COVID-19 samples. Nucleic acid was either cDNA or gDNA, and it came from T cells, B-cell-depleted T cells, or PBMCs.

Losses at the gene ends were 6 bases for V and 3 bases for J; bases not matched to a gene: 7. CDR3 length: 17 residues. Germline V gene lookup returns CDR1 SNHLY and CDR2 FYNNEI. Study processing details: Amplification with reference gene primers provided the estimates of nucleated cell counts. Sequencing used immunoSEQ multiplex PCR; TCRdb keeps in-frame clones, though not all of them. From that table come the V and J calls and clone size; the DNA was used to work out D and trimming. This sample yields some 89,000 clones, of which 90% are seen a single time; about 1.7% belongs to the top ten. This chain uses TRBV2 with TRBJ2-6; 11 bases map to TRBD1. The specimen sequenced was peripheral blood. The origin of this receptor is a man between 60 and 75 years old with acute or convalescent COVID-19. CDR3 bases: TGTGCCAGCAGGTTCAGGACAGGGGGCTTTGGGGCCAACGTCCTGACTTTC. Translation gives CASRFRTGGFGANVLTF.